The entry below gives a single T cell receptor (beta chain) sequence along with its context. The antigen remains unidentified. Investigators reverse transcribed all isolated RNA, so they sequenced expressed TCRB transcripts. Method: immunoSEQ multiplex PCR; TCRdb's copy keeps in-frame clones and lacks some. This table holds 35,000 to 45,000 clones, approximately 61% found once. Naive, central memory, regulatory and stem cell-like memory cells within the CD4+ compartment were sorted using CD45RO/CCR7/CD25/CD127/CD95/CD27. The entry originates in a study of beta chain features in type 1 diabetes. Study-level points and caveats: Moderate yet significant TCRB CDR3 shortening was seen in Type 1 diabetes patients in all four CD4+ subsets. It was not settled here whether HLA type affects TCRB rearrangement. The naive, central memory and Treg TCRB repertoires of patients appeared to be more similar to one another than those of healthy donors.

The source material was Tregs from blood. This receptor was identified in a man aged 30 to 45 with type 1 diabetes. Some clones in this sample may be carry-over from other donors' samples.

The CDR3 loop reads CAWGAGIGFGELFF. The CDR3 DNA follows: TGTGCCTGGGGAGCGGGGATTGGATTCGGGGAGCTGTTTTTT. The chain recombines TRBV30 with TRBJ2-2, with 7 bases fitting TRBD2. Germline assignment: CDR1 GTSNPN and CDR2 SVGIG (reference sequence). The CDR3 runs 14 residues. Losses at the gene ends were 5 bases for V and 7 bases for J; bases not matched to a gene: 10.